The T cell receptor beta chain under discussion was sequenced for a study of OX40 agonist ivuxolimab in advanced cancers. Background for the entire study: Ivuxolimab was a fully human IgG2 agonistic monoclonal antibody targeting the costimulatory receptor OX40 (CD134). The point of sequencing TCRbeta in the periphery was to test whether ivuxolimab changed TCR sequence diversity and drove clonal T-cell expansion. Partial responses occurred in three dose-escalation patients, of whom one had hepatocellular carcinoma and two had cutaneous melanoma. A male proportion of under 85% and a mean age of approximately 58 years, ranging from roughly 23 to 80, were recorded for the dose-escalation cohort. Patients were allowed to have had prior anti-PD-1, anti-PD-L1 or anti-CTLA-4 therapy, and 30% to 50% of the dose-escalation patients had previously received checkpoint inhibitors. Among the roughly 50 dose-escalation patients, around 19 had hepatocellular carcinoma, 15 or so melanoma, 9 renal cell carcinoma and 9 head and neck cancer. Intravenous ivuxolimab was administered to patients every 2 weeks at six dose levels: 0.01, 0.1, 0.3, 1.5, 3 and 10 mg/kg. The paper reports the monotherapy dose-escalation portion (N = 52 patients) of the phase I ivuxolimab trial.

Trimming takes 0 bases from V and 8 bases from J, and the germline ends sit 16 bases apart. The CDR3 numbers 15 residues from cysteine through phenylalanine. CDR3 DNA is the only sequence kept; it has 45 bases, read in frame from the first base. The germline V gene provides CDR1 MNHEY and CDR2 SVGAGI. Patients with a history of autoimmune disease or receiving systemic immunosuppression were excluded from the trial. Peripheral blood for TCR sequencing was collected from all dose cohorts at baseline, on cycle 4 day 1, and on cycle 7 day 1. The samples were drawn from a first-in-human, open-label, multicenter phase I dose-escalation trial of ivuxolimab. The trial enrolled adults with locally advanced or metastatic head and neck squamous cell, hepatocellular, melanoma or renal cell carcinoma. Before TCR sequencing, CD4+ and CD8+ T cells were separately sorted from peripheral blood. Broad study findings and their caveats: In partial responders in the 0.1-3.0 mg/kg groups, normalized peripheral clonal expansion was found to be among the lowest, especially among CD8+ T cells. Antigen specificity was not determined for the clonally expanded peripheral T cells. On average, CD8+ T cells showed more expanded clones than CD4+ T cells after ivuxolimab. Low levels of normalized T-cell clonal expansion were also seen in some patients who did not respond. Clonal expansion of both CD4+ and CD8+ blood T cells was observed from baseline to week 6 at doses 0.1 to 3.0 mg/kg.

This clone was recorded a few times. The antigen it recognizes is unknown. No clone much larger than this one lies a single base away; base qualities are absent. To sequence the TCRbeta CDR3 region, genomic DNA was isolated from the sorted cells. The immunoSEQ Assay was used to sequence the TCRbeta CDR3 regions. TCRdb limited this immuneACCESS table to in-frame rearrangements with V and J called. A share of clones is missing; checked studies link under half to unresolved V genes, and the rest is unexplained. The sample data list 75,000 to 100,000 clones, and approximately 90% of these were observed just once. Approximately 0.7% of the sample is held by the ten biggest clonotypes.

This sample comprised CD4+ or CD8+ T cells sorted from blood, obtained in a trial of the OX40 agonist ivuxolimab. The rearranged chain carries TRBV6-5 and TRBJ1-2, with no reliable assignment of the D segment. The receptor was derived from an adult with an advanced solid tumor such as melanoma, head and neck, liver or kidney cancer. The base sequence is TGTGCCAGCAGTTACTCCCAGTGGCAGTCCGGCGGCTACACCTTC. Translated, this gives CASSYSQWQSGGYTF.